A selection of T cell receptor beta chains follows, all from one sample in a study of shared clonotypes between healthy human individuals. TCRdb's table, derived via immunoSEQ multiplex PCR, lists solely in-frame clones and lacks some. This table holds over 400,000 clones, approximately 82% found once. Sequencing input: PBMCs. The receptors were sampled from a woman aged 40 to 50 in good health. Some clones in this sample may be carry-over from other donors' samples. Both conserved end residues are part of each CDR3. D genes are given only for firm matches. Clone sizes are given selectively: once, few, many, or a class where the clone is expanded.

cdr3_nt cdr3_aa v_call cdr3_length clone_size d_call j_call
TGTGCCAGCAGTCGACGACAAGTCGGACAGGGGAGATCCTACGAGCAGTACTTC CASSRRQVGQGRSYEQYF TRBV27 18 . TRBD1 TRBJ2-7
TGTGCCAGCAGCTTAGGACAGGGGGGATACACTGAAGCTTTCTTT CASSLGQGGYTEAFF TRBV11-2 15 . TRBD1 TRBJ1-1
TGTGCCAGCAGTGAAGCGCGGGGACTAGCGGGGAGATTAGTCGATGAGCAGTTCTTC CASSEARGLAGRLVDEQFF TRBV6-1 19 . TRBD2 TRBJ2-1
TGTGCCAGCTCACTGGGACAGCACAATGAGCAGTTCTTC CASSLGQHNEQFF TRBV18 13 few TRBD1 TRBJ2-1
TGTGCCAGCAGCTTTTGGGAGGGCATGAACACTGAAGCTTTCTTT CASSFWEGMNTEAFF TRBV11-1 15 . . TRBJ1-1
TGCGCCAGCAGCGGGTTCAACGGGACAGGGAGTCCCTACGAGCAGTACTTC CASSGFNGTGSPYEQYF TRBV5-1 17 . TRBD1 TRBJ2-7
TGCGCCAGCAGCCTCGGGACTAGCGGGAGACCGAGGCACGAGCAGTACTTC CASSLGTSGRPRHEQYF TRBV5-1 17 . TRBD2 TRBJ2-7
TGTGCCAGCAGCTTAGACTTAGCGGGAGCTATGAATGAGCAGTTCTTC CASSLDLAGAMNEQFF TRBV7-6 16 . TRBD2 TRBJ2-1
TGTGCCAGCAGTGATTGGGGGGACGAGCAGTACTTC CASSDWGDEQYF TRBV25-1 12 . . TRBJ2-7
TGTGCCAGCAGCTGGGGACTAGCGGGAGGGCTGGGTTACAATGAGCAGTTCTTC CASSWGLAGGLGYNEQFF TRBV5-5 18 . TRBD2 TRBJ2-1
TGCAGCGTTCTCAAAACAGGGAGGTCTTCGACTGAAGCTTTCTTT CSVLKTGRSSTEAFF TRBV29-1 15 few . TRBJ1-1
TGTGCCAGCAGCGCCGGGGTAGCTGCGAACACCGGGGAGCTGTTTTTT CASSAGVAANTGELFF TRBV9 16 once . TRBJ2-2
TGTGCCAGCAGTGGATGGTACGGGGCAGCTTTCTTT CASSGWYGAAFF TRBV2 12 few . TRBJ1-1
TGTGCCATCAGGGTCCTCACAGGGGTTAGCTCTGGAAACACCATATATTTT CAIRVLTGVSSGNTIYF TRBV10-3 17 . TRBD1 TRBJ1-3
TGTGCCAGCAGCTCCTACACGAAAGAGACCCAGTACTTC CASSSYTKETQYF TRBV5-5 13 . . TRBJ2-5
TGCAGCGTTGATCCGTCAGGGAGGTATCGTGAGCAGTTCTTC CSVDPSGRYREQFF TRBV29-1 14 . . TRBJ2-1
TGTGCCAGCAGCTTGCTGGACAGGGAGGTGGCCGGGGAGCTGTTTTTT CASSLLDREVAGELFF TRBV5-6 16 . TRBD1 TRBJ2-2
TGTGCCAGTAGTTCCCGGGCTAGCGCCGACAATGAGCAGTTCTTC CASSSRASADNEQFF TRBV19 15 . . TRBJ2-1